This T cell receptor (beta chain) was observed in a study of PD-1 blockade in mismatch repair-deficient tumors. The method was immunoSEQ multiplex PCR; TCRdb's version includes in-frame clones alone and lacks a portion of them. This table has about 130,000 clones, roughly 86% appearing once. The V end was cut by 3 bases, the J end by 5 bases, with 8 bases between. Germline lookup yields CDR1 MNHNS and CDR2 SASEGT. The CDR3 covers 13 residues. The sequences come from peripheral blood, collected 72 weeks after starting pembrolizumab. V gene TRBV6-1 combines with J gene TRBJ1-5; D not resolved. The sequence came from an adult with mismatch repair-deficient cancer. The chain's CDR3 is CASSEMMDQPQHF. DNA of the CDR3: TGTGCCAGCAGTGAGATGATGGATCAGCCCCAGCATTTT.